This TCR beta chain was identified in a study of T cell changes during pregnancy in multiple sclerosis. The CDR3 loop spans 14 amino acids. Germline CDR1 reads LGHNA; CDR2 reads YNFKEQ. V lost 3 bases to trimming and J lost 5 bases, with 10 bases between them. The assay was immunoSEQ multiplex PCR, and TCRdb's table has in-frame clones only and misses some. The table shows around 64,000 clones, with around 90% occurring only once. The count of this clone is one. This receptor was obtained from a female donor with multiple sclerosis, enrolled in a pregnancy study. The sequenced sample was CD4+ T cells from peripheral blood mononuclear cells, obtained after pregnancy. The V and J genes are TRBV4-2 and TRBJ1-4, with D possibly matching TRBD1 (5 bases). In nucleotides, the CDR3 is TGTGCCAGCAGCCAGGGCGGGGGAAATGAAAAACTGTTTTTT. This gives the protein CASSQGGGNEKLFF.